The clone carrying this T cell receptor (beta chain) was observed a single time. TCRdb passed the RT-PCR reads through MiXCR, listing each CDR3 protein once. Among 450,000 to 600,000 distinct CDR3 sequences listed, approximately 15% were seen once. These data are taken from a study of response to subunit inactivated influenza vaccine. Germline-derived CDR1 and CDR2 are MNHEY and SVGEGT. With 6 bases clipped from V and 2 bases from J, the junction kept 4 bases outside the gene matches. The CDR3 spans 14 residues. The starting material was CD4+ T cells sorted from PBMCs, obtained around 25 months after vaccination. This chain uses TRBV6-2 or TRBV6-3 with TRBJ2-1; 7 bases are shared with TRBD1. This clonotype was sampled from a man in his fifties or sixties who received an inactivated influenza vaccine. CDR3: CASRRQGAYNEQFF. The CDR3 DNA is TGTGCCAGCAGGAGGCAGGGGGCCTACAATGAGCAGTTCTTC.